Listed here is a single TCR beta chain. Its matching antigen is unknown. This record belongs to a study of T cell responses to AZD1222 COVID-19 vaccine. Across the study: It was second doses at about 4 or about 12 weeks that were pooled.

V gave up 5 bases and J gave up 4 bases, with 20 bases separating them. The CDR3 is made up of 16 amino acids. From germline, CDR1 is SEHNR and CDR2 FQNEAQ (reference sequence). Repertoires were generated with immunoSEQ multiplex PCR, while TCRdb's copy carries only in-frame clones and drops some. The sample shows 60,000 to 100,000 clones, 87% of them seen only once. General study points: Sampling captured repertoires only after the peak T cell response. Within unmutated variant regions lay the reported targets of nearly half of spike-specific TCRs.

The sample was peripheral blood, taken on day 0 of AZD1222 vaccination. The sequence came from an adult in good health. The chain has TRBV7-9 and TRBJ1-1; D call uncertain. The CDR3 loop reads CASSPFALVSFTEAFF. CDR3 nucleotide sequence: TGTGCCAGCAGCCCCTTCGCTTTGGTCTCCTTCACTGAAGCTTTCTTT.